This T cell receptor (beta chain) was recovered during a study of shared clonotypes between healthy human individuals. TCRdb's copy holds only in-frame clones and misses some; the assay was immunoSEQ multiplex PCR. The table shows millions of clones, with 85% to 95% occurring only once. CDR3 length: 17 amino acids. J gave up 13 bases and V 1 base, and 16 bases lay outside the gene matches. Germline V gives CDR1 LNHDA, CDR2 SQIVND (reference sequence). The source of this sequence is a man aged 18 to 30 in good health. Some clones in this sample may be carry-over from other donors' samples. V is TRBV19 and J is TRBJ2-1, with 10 bases matching TRBD2. Specimen: naive CD4+ T cells from PBMCs. Stated subset: CD45RA+ positively selected. The CDR3 DNA follows: TGTGCCAGTAGTATAGTAGGGGCTAGCGGGGGAGGGCCTGCCCAGTTCTTC. Translated, it gives CASSIVGASGGGPAQFF.